A selection of T cell receptor beta chains follows, all from one sample in a study of T-cell memory formation after mild COVID-19. TCRdb reprocessed the 5' RACE reads with MiXCR, giving one entry per CDR3 protein. The sample includes tens of thousands of distinct CDR3 sequences, 5.5% to 7.5% seen only once; the top ten take roughly 1.4%. Sequencing was carried out using PBMCs or a T cell subset sorted from them (not recorded which). These receptors all come from a man in his late teens or twenties who had mild COVID-19 (a few samples of this study predate the infection). Cell type and time point are not known. The CDR3 runs from the conserved cysteine through the conserved F or W. The order of the fields is clone size, V gene, D gene, J gene, CDR3 protein, CDR3 DNA. D genes are given only for firm matches. Some rows have no size entry. The others give once, few or many, or a class for an expanded clone.

size: .
V: TRBV29-1
D: .
J: TRBJ2-1
CDR3: CSVGFDEQFF
DNA: TGCAGCGTTGGGTTTGATGAGCAGTTCTTC

size: .
V: TRBV10-3
D: .
J: TRBJ1-1
CDR3: CAITGQGGYTEAFF
DNA: TGTGCCATCACTGGGCAGGGTGGATACACTGAAGCTTTCTTT

size: .
V: TRBV7-2
D: TRBD1
J: TRBJ1-5
CDR3: CASSFYGTGDQPKHF
DNA: TGTGCCAGCAGCTTTTATGGGACAGGTGATCAGCCCAAGCATTTT

size: .
V: TRBV12-3/TRBV12-4
D: .
J: TRBJ1-1
CDR3: CASSMEPLRSTEAFF
DNA: TGTGCCAGCAGTATGGAACCACTCAGGAGCACTGAAGCTTTCTTT

size: .
V: TRBV20-1
D: .
J: TRBJ1-1
CDR3: CSANGLGTEAFF
DNA: TGCAGTGCTAATGGGCTTGGCACTGAAGCTTTCTTT

size: .
V: TRBV9
D: .
J: TRBJ2-2
CDR3: CASSVAANPTGELFF
DNA: TGTGCCAGCAGCGTCGCGGCCAACCCGACCGGGGAGCTGTTTTTT

size: many
V: TRBV7-2
D: TRBD2
J: TRBJ2-1
CDR3: CASSYSGGSSYNEQFF
DNA: TGTGCCAGCAGCTACAGCGGGGGGAGCTCCTACAATGAGCAGTTCTTC

size: few
V: TRBV25-1
D: .
J: TRBJ1-2
CDR3: CASSEYGVYGYTF
DNA: TGTGCCAGCAGTGAATACGGGGTCTATGGCTACACCTTC

size: many
V: TRBV7-2
D: TRBD2
J: TRBJ2-2
CDR3: CASSFGLANTGELFF
DNA: TGTGCCAGCAGCTTTGGACTAGCGAACACCGGGGAGCTGTTTTTT

size: few
V: TRBV12-3/TRBV12-4
D: .
J: TRBJ1-1
CDR3: CASSSTRDGYTEAFF
DNA: TGTGCCAGCAGTTCTACACGGGACGGATACACTGAAGCTTTCTTT

size: few
V: TRBV4-1
D: TRBD2
J: TRBJ2-4
CDR3: CASSESGGAGDIQYF
DNA: TGCGCCAGCAGTGAGAGCGGGGGGGCCGGGGACATTCAGTACTTC

size: few
V: TRBV29-1
D: .
J: TRBJ1-2
CDR3: CSASAGAGVDYGYTF
DNA: TGCAGCGCCTCCGCGGGGGCAGGGGTCGACTATGGCTACACCTTC

size: many
V: TRBV11-1
D: TRBD2
J: TRBJ2-3
CDR3: CASSFAGEDTQYF
DNA: TGTGCCAGCAGCTTCGCGGGAGAGGATACGCAGTATTTT

size: .
V: TRBV7-2
D: .
J: TRBJ1-5
CDR3: CASSSTGIQPQHF
DNA: TGTGCCAGCAGCTCTACAGGGATTCAGCCCCAGCATTTT

size: .
V: TRBV20-1
D: .
J: TRBJ1-1
CDR3: CSAPIVGLMNTEAFF
DNA: TGCAGTGCCCCTATAGTCGGGCTAATGAACACTGAAGCTTTCTTT

size: .
V: TRBV12-3/TRBV12-4
D: TRBD1
J: TRBJ2-3
CDR3: CASTGTGSSFANEYF
DNA: TGTGCCAGCACTGGGACAGGGTCTTCCTTTGCTAACGAGTATTTT

size: few
V: TRBV6-1
D: .
J: TRBJ2-1
CDR3: CASSPGQRNEQFF
DNA: TGTGCCAGCAGCCCGGGCCAGCGAAATGAGCAGTTCTTC

size: many
V: TRBV12-3/TRBV12-4
D: .
J: TRBJ2-3
CDR3: CASSPSRGTDTQYF
DNA: TGTGCCAGCAGCCCCTCACGGGGCACAGATACGCAGTATTTT

size: .
V: TRBV5-1
D: .
J: TRBJ1-6
CDR3: CASSLYGDSGSPLHF
DNA: TGCGCCAGCAGCTTGTACGGGGATTCGGGTTCACCCCTCCACTTT

size: .
V: TRBV6-5
D: .
J: TRBJ2-5
CDR3: CAARGGTETQYF
DNA: TGTGCCGCGAGGGGGGGCACGGAGACCCAGTACTTC

size: many
V: TRBV20-1
D: .
J: TRBJ2-5
CDR3: CSARSGAPQETQYF
DNA: TGCAGTGCTAGATCAGGGGCCCCCCAAGAGACCCAGTACTTC

size: .
V: TRBV5-1
D: TRBD1
J: TRBJ1-2
CDR3: CASSLGQGAQGYGYTF
DNA: TGCGCCAGCAGCTTGGGACAGGGGGCGCAAGGCTATGGCTACACCTTC

size: .
V: TRBV11-1
D: .
J: TRBJ2-2
CDR3: CASRSQGWTGELFF
DNA: TGTGCCAGCAGGTCTCAGGGTTGGACCGGGGAGCTGTTTTTT

size: .
V: TRBV27
D: TRBD1
J: TRBJ2-2
CDR3: CASSSLSGQGGTGELFF
DNA: TGTGCCAGCAGCTCCCTCTCTGGACAGGGAGGAACCGGGGAGCTGTTTTTT

size: few
V: TRBV4-3
D: .
J: TRBJ2-1
CDR3: CASSQDGGYNEQFF
DNA: TGCGCCAGCAGCCAAGATGGGGGCTACAATGAGCAGTTCTTC

size: few
V: TRBV15
D: .
J: TRBJ2-2
CDR3: CATSRDREWDGELFF
DNA: TGTGCCACCAGCAGAGATCGAGAATGGGACGGGGAGCTGTTTTTT

size: few
V: TRBV7-2
D: .
J: TRBJ2-7
CDR3: CASSFSGGIRSSYEQYF
DNA: TGTGCCAGCAGCTTTAGTGGCGGAATTCGGAGCTCCTACGAGCAGTACTTC

size: .
V: TRBV19
D: .
J: TRBJ1-2
CDR3: CASTGGSDYGYTF
DNA: TGTGCCAGTACGGGGGGTAGTGACTATGGCTACACCTTC

size: many
V: TRBV20-1
D: .
J: TRBJ2-2
CDR3: CSARDIFGPTGELFF
DNA: TGCAGTGCTAGAGACATTTTTGGGCCCACCGGGGAGCTGTTTTTT

size: few
V: TRBV27
D: TRBD1
J: TRBJ1-5
CDR3: CASSLGTGLQPQHF
DNA: TGTGCCAGCAGCCTAGGGACAGGGCTTCAGCCCCAGCATTTT

size: many
V: TRBV9
D: TRBD1
J: TRBJ2-5
CDR3: CASSARQGTETQYF
DNA: TGTGCCAGCAGCGCCCGACAGGGGACGGAGACCCAGTACTTC

size: many
V: TRBV6-5
D: .
J: TRBJ2-5
CDR3: CASSSTRSGTQYF
DNA: TGTGCCAGCAGTTCTACCAGGTCGGGGACCCAGTACTTC

size: few
V: TRBV10-3
D: TRBD2
J: TRBJ2-3
CDR3: CAISNLAGPTDTQYF
DNA: TGTGCCATCAGTAACCTAGCGGGACCCACAGATACGCAGTATTTT